The 25 T cell receptor beta chains reported below all come from one sample, sequenced in a study of T cell repertoires in cytomegalovirus infection. TCRdb re-called the reads with MiXCR, one entry per CDR3 protein. This table holds around 490,000 distinct CDR3 sequences, about 26% found once. Input material: PBMCs. The receptors derive from a human donor in good health (CMV status not recorded). Some clones in this sample may be carry-over from other donors' samples.

This clonotype was picked up a small number of times. V usage is TRBV9 and J usage is TRBJ2-1; 15 bases are shared with TRBD2. With 3 bases clipped from V and 5 bases from J, the junction kept 6 bases outside the gene matches. This CDR3 has 17 amino acids. The germline CDR1 and CDR2 sequences are SGDLS and YYNGEE. The CDR3, as DNA: TGTGCCAGCAGCGCCCGGGGACTAGCGGGAGGTAACAATGAGCAGTTCTTC. Its translation is CASSARGLAGGNNEQFF.

This chain links TRBV24-1 with TRBJ1-2; D may be TRBD1 (5 bases). Per germline, CDR1 KGHDR and CDR2 SFDVKD. This CDR3 region has 16 residues. V gave up 3 bases and J gave up 3 bases, with 16 bases separating them. CDR3 DNA sequence: TGTGCCACCAGTGATCCGATTCGGGGACCCGACTATGGCTACACCTTC. Translation: CATSDPIRGPDYGYTF.

This clonotype was counted between two and nine times. This chain links TRBV7-9 with TRBJ2-3, with 11 bases fitting TRBD2. This CDR3 region has 17 residues. Trimming removed 1 base from V and 9 bases from J; junction bases left unmatched: 12. Germline CDR1 SEHNR, CDR2 FQNEAQ (reference sequence). The CDR3 nucleotides are TGTGCCAGCAGCTTAGACCCTGGACTAGCGGGCGGGATAACGCAGTATTTT. Translation: CASSLDPGLAGGITQYF.

The CDR3 reads CASRETGNRRDTEAFF. In DNA form, the CDR3 reads TGTGCCAGCAGAGAGACGGGGAACCGGCGGGACACTGAAGCTTTCTTT. The V and J genes are TRBV11-2 and TRBJ1-1; D unclear. The CDR3 has 16 amino acids. V lost 6 bases, J lost 3 bases, and 20 bases lay in between. Germline CDR1 and CDR2: SGHAT and FQNNGV.

This clonotype appeared many times. This chain links TRBV7-2 with TRBJ2-7; D gene uncertain. Germline V gene sequence: CDR1 SGHTA, CDR2 FQGNSA. Trimming removed 4 bases from V and 3 bases from J, with 19 bases in between. The CDR3 has 16 amino acids. CDR3 loop: CASSSSAGNRNYEQYF. CDR3 DNA sequence: TGTGCCAGCAGCTCATCGGCTGGGAATAGGAACTACGAGCAGTACTTC.

The chain employs TRBV30 and TRBJ1-1; D is possibly TRBD1 (6 bases). The V end was cut by 3 bases, the J end by 6 bases, with 8 bases between. Germline CDR1 is GTSNPN and CDR2 is SVGIG (reference sequence). This CDR3 has 11 residues. In DNA, the CDR3 is TGTGCCTGGAGACAGGGCGCTGAAGCTTTCTTT. It is translated as CAWRQGAEAFF.

This clonotype was seen only a few times. This chain links TRBV11-2 with TRBJ1-1; maybe TRBD1 (6 bases). V was clipped by 5 bases and J by 13 bases, with 20 bases between them. Germline V gives CDR1 SGHAT, CDR2 FQNNGV. The CDR3 totals 13 residues. DNA for the CDR3: TGTGCCAGCAGCACGGGCCAGGGGATTCGGGATTTCTTT. Amino acids: CASSTGQGIRDFF.

This clonotype was seen at least ten times. DNA for the CDR3: TGTGCCAGCAGCTTAAATATGGCGGGAGGGCCCACCGGGGAGCTGTTTTTT. This gives the protein CASSLNMAGGPTGELFF. The J gene is TRBJ2-2, the V gene TRBV7-2, with 9 positions matching TRBD2. V lost 2 bases, J lost 4 bases, and 8 bases stayed unmatched. Germline V gives CDR1 SGHTA, CDR2 FQGNSA. The CDR3 runs 17 residues.

Concerning this clonotype itself: This may arise from a read error, as a much more abundant clone is one base away. This chain joins TRBV7-8 and TRBJ2-6; D gene ambiguous. Looked up from germline, CDR1 is SGHVS and CDR2 is FQNEAQ. This CDR3 region has 16 residues. In DNA, the CDR3 is TGTGCCAGCAACTTAGTCCTGCGCTCTGGGGCCAACGTCCTGACTTTC. This gives the protein CASNLVLRSGANVLTF.

This chain links TRBV7-9 with TRBJ2-1; D unclear. V was shortened by 5 bases and J by 10 bases, with 12 bases between the two germline ends. CDR3 length: 12 amino acids. Germline CDR1 and CDR2: SEHNR and FQNEAQ (reference sequence). This CDR3 reads CASSHLTPEQFF. DNA for the CDR3: TGTGCCAGCAGCCACCTTACTCCCGAGCAGTTCTTC.

This clonotype has a count of ten or more. The genes are TRBV7-6 and TRBJ1-4; TRBD1 might be the D (5 bases). Deletions cut 1 base from V and 8 bases from J, with 8 bases between. The germline CDR1 and CDR2 sequences are SGHVS and FNYEAQ. The CDR3 runs to 13 residues. CDR3 nucleotide sequence: TGTGCCAGCAGCTTAGGGTGGGGGGAAAAACTGTTTTTT. The encoded protein is CASSLGWGEKLFF. Full variable domain (remainder filled in from reference TRBV7-6 and TRBJ1-4): GAGVSQSPRYKVTKRGQDVALRCDPISGHVSLYWYRQALGQGPEFLTYFNYEAQQDKSGLPNDRFSAERPEGSISTLTIQRTEQRDSAMYRCASSLGWGEKLFFGSGTQLSVL.

This clonotype came up a few times. The chain links TRBV6-5 to TRBJ2-1; 7 nucleotides agree with TRBD2. The CDR3 covers 16 residues. Looked up from germline, CDR1 is MNHEY and CDR2 is SVGAGI. The V gene end was trimmed by 0 bases and the J gene end by 7 bases; junction bases not matched to a gene: 9. CDR3 residues: CASSYSGGRAKNEQFF. The CDR3 bases are TGTGCCAGCAGTTACTCTGGGGGGAGGGCCAAAAATGAGCAGTTCTTC.

V usage is TRBV7-3 and J usage is TRBJ1-1, with D perhaps TRBD1 (6 bases). Trimming removed 5 bases at V and 4 bases at J, with 14 bases between. The CDR3 totals 14 residues. In germline, CDR1 is SGHTA, CDR2 FQGTGA. In DNA form, the CDR3 reads TGTGCCAGCAGCCGAGACAGGTTGAGCACTGAAGCTTTCTTT. This sequence encodes CASSRDRLSTEAFF. Using reference TRBV7-3 and TRBJ1-1 for the parts outside the CDR3, the full variable domain is GAGVSQTPSNKVTEKGKYVELRCDPISGHTALYWYRQSLGQGPEFLIYFQGTGAADDSGLPNDRFFAVRPEGSVSTLKIQRTERGDSAVYLCASSRDRLSTEAFFGQGTRLTVV.

This chain joins TRBV4-2 and TRBJ2-2; D is possibly TRBD2 (5 bases). Germline assignment: CDR1 LGHNA and CDR2 YNFKEQ. The V and J ends lost 1 base and 6 bases respectively, with 12 bases between them. CDR3 size: 15 residues. CDR3 in amino acids: CASSQGLGAAGELFF. For the CDR3, the DNA is TGTGCCAGCAGCCAAGGTCTCGGAGCGGCCGGGGAGCTGTTTTTT.

The chain recombines TRBV29-1 with TRBJ1-2; 9 bases align to TRBD1. The CDR3 is made up of 15 amino acids. Trimming removed 3 bases from V and 3 bases from J; junction bases left unmatched: 8. The germline V gene has CDR1 SQVTM and CDR2 ANQGSEA. DNA for the CDR3: TGCAGCGTTGAGGGACAGGGAGTATCGGACTATGGCTACACCTTC. Encoded protein: CSVEGQGVSDYGYTF.

This clonotype has a handful of counts. The V gene is TRBV9, the J gene TRBJ2-3; D is perhaps TRBD2 (6 bases). Trimming took off 1 base at V and 1 base at J, with 16 bases between the two ends. This CDR3 has 17 amino acids. Per the germline V gene, CDR1 is SGDLS and CDR2 is YYNGEE. CDR3 sequence (DNA): TGTGCCAGCAGCGTACCCACAGGAGGGATAGGCACAGATACGCAGTATTTT. Protein product: CASSVPTGGIGTDTQYF.

This clonotype has more than one count but fewer than ten. The CDR3 DNA sequence: TGTGCCAGCAGTTCGCGACTAGCGGGAAGAGAGACCCAGTACTTC. It codes for CASSSRLAGRETQYF. The genes are TRBV28 and TRBJ2-5, with 11 bases that match TRBD2. Germline V gene data show CDR1 as MDHEN and CDR2 as SYDVKM. The CDR3 totals 15 residues. V shed 4 bases, J shed 4 bases, and the junction held 5 bases outside the gene matches.

The CDR3 region is CASRGGLAGPGSYEQYF. CDR3 in DNA: TGTGCCAGCAGGGGGGGACTAGCGGGACCCGGCTCCTACGAGCAGTACTTC. The chain joins TRBV6-6 to TRBJ2-7; 13 bases align to TRBD2. V was clipped by 6 bases and J by 0 bases; unmatched bases: 8. The CDR3 runs to 17 residues. Germline V gives CDR1 MNHNY, CDR2 SVGAGI (reference sequence).

This clonotype appeared a single time. V gene TRBV11-3 combines with J gene TRBJ1-1; D is perhaps TRBD1 (5 bases). CDR3 size: 15 residues. Trimming pared 4 bases from V and 2 bases from J, leaving 14 bases between. From germline, CDR1 is SGHNT and CDR2 YENEEA. The CDR3 spells CASSSATVFNTEAFF. CDR3 DNA: TGTGCCAGCAGCTCGGCGACAGTTTTTAACACTGAAGCTTTCTTT.

Points on this clonotype: At one boundary the junction diverges from the germline segment, which might be a read error. The chain uses TRBV7-2 and TRBJ1-2, with 9 bases aligning to TRBD1. Germline V CDR1 and CDR2: SGHTA, FQGNSA. This CDR3 spans 13 amino acids. CDR3: CAGSSGTGNGYTF. In DNA, the CDR3 is TGTGCCGGCAGCTCCGGGACAGGGAACGGCTACACCTTC.

This clonotype was detected a few times. The chain links TRBV12-3 or TRBV12-4 to TRBJ1-4, with 7 positions matching TRBD1. This CDR3 is built from 14 residues. V was clipped by 6 bases and J by 8 bases; unmatched bases: 9. CDR3 nucleotide sequence: TGTGCCAGCAGCTCGGACAGGCCACCGGAAAAACTGTTTTTT. Its translation is CASSSDRPPEKLFF.

This clonotype was recorded a few times. The chain joins TRBV6-5 to TRBJ1-2; possibly TRBD1 for D (5 bases). There are 13 residues in the CDR3. Germline assignment: CDR1 MNHEY and CDR2 SVGAGI. The V gene lost 8 bases and the J gene lost 0 bases, with 10 bases spanning the gap. In DNA, the CDR3 is TGTGCCAGCCGGACAACTGCTAACTATGGCTACACCTTC. Protein sequence: CASRTTANYGYTF.

CDR3 in amino acids: CATSENRDNQPQHF. CDR3 in DNA: TGTGCCACCAGTGAAAACAGGGACAATCAGCCCCAGCATTTT. V gene TRBV24-1 combines with J gene TRBJ1-5, with a possible D match to TRBD1 (6 bases). The CDR3 is made up of 14 amino acids. V shed 4 bases and J shed 3 bases, with 9 bases lying between them. Germline lookup yields CDR1 KGHDR and CDR2 SFDVKD.

This clonotype was counted between two and nine times. The chain is built from TRBV6-1 and TRBJ2-1; 10 bases agree with TRBD2. Germline-derived CDR1 and CDR2 are MNHNS and SASEGT. This CDR3 spans 13 amino acids. The V segment lost 8 bases and the J segment 5 bases; nucleotides outside the gene matches: 3. Written as DNA, the CDR3 is TGTGCCAGCGGTCTAGCGGGGGACAATGAGCAGTTCTTC. It is translated as CASGLAGDNEQFF.

This clonotype was detected ten times or more. This rearrangement joins TRBV12-3 or TRBV12-4 to TRBJ1-2; D uncertain. The CDR3 totals 12 residues. The V gene lost 3 bases and the J gene lost 5 bases, with 7 bases spanning the gap. CDR3 nucleotide sequence: TGTGCCAGCAGTTTTGGGGTATATGGCTACACCTTC. The encoded protein is CASSFGVYGYTF.